The rows below give T cell receptor beta chains drawn from one sample of a study of T cells after yellow fever vaccination. TCRdb processed the 5' RACE reads anew with MiXCR; each CDR3 protein has one entry. The data contain hundreds of thousands of distinct CDR3 sequences, roughly a fifth of them seen just once; the ten biggest clones take up about 16%. The sequencing here drew on PBMCs, taken about 20 days after the first yellow fever vaccination. These receptors were collected from a young man who received the YFV17D yellow fever vaccine. Both conserved end residues are part of each CDR3. The order of the fields is CDR3 DNA, CDR3 protein, D gene, clone size, J gene, V gene. The D gene is left open where the match is weak. The size of a clone is reported for some rows only, either as once, few or many, or as a class for expanded clones.

TGCAGCGTTCCGGGATCAGGGGGTTCCAATGAGCAGTTCTTC CSVPGSGGSNEQFF TRBD1 . TRBJ2-1 TRBV29-1
TGTGCCAGCAGAGCGAGCACTACGACCCAGTACTTC CASRASTTTQYF . . TRBJ2-5 TRBV28
TGTGCCAGCTCGGACGGGGGCAAATCGGGACTGTTTTTT CASSDGGKSGLFF . . TRBJ1-4 TRBV18
TGTGCCAGCAGTTTTCGGACAGGGGACACAGATACGCAGTATTTT CASSFRTGDTDTQYF TRBD1 few TRBJ2-3 TRBV12-3/TRBV12-4
TGTGCCACCAGTGATTTGCGGGGTGCCGGGGAGCTGTTTTTT CATSDLRGAGELFF . . TRBJ2-2 TRBV24-1
TGCAGTGCTAGAGCGGTGGGGTCTTCACCCCTCCACTTT CSARAVGSSPLHF . few TRBJ1-6 TRBV20-1
TGTGCCAGCTCATCTTCGGACAGGAGGAATGGCTACACCTTC CASSSSDRRNGYTF TRBD1 . TRBJ1-2 TRBV18
TGTGCCAGCAGTGGTAGGACAGGGCCGACAGATACGCAGTATTTT CASSGRTGPTDTQYF TRBD1 . TRBJ2-3 TRBV28
TGTGCCAGTCAACGACGGCAGGGTGGCTACACCTTC CASQRRQGGYTF . few TRBJ1-2 TRBV6-5
TGTGCCAGCAGCTTAGGGGCAGGGGGGATCAATGAGCAGTTCTTC CASSLGAGGINEQFF . few TRBJ2-1 TRBV7-9
TGTGCCAGCATGGGGACAGCCTACTATGGCTACACCTTC CASMGTAYYGYTF TRBD1 . TRBJ1-2 TRBV27
TGTGCCAGCAGCACAGGGGGGGACGAGCAGTACTTC CASSTGGDEQYF . . TRBJ2-7 TRBV9
TGCAGTGCTTATAGTAGGCGGTCGAACACCGGGGAGCTGTTTTTT CSAYSRRSNTGELFF . . TRBJ2-2 TRBV20-1
TGCGCCAGCAGCTTGGGTTTAGGGATGACAGATACGCAGTATTTT CASSLGLGMTDTQYF . few TRBJ2-3 TRBV5-1
TGTGCCAGCAGCCGCTTGAGGGATAGGGTCCAGCCCCAGCATTTT CASSRLRDRVQPQHF . . TRBJ1-5 TRBV6-2/TRBV6-3
TGTGCCAGCAGCCAAGAACGGGGGGCGGGCGGGGAGCTGTTTTTT CASSQERGAGGELFF . . TRBJ2-2 TRBV4-2
TGCGCCAGCAGCTTGGAAGGAATTAACTATGGCTACACCTTC CASSLEGINYGYTF . . TRBJ1-2 TRBV5-1
TGTGCCAGCAGCTTGGCCCCGGGACAGGGAACGGGCGAGCAGTACTTC CASSLAPGQGTGEQYF TRBD1 once TRBJ2-7 TRBV5-4